These T cell receptor beta chains were read from a single sample in a study of T cell responses to AZD1222 COVID-19 vaccine. The data were produced by immunoSEQ multiplex PCR, yet TCRdb's version contains in-frame clones alone and is incomplete. This table has 130,000 to 150,000 clones, approximately 89% appearing once. Sequencing was performed on peripheral blood, taken 28 days after the second AZD1222 dose. The receptor source for this set is an adult who received the AZD1222 COVID-19 vaccine. Each CDR3 is given with its conserved first and last residue. D genes are given only for firm matches. Clone size, where shown, is once, few, many, or a class for clones that have expanded.

abundance: NA; j_gene: TRBJ1-2; v_gene: TRBV7-8; d_gene: NA; CDR3aa: CASSFNPRAQGHPYGYTF; CDR3nt: TGTGCCAGCAGCTTTAACCCCCGGGCACAGGGCCATCCTTATGGCTACACCTTC
abundance: NA; j_gene: TRBJ2-5; v_gene: TRBV4-2; d_gene: TRBD2; CDR3aa: CASSQEGGSRETQYF; CDR3nt: TGTGCCAGCAGCCAAGAAGGCGGGAGTCGAGAGACCCAGTACTTC
abundance: NA; j_gene: TRBJ1-4; v_gene: TRBV27; d_gene: NA; CDR3aa: CASSLGRQSGRYNEKLFF; CDR3nt: TGTGCCAGCAGTTTGGGGAGACAGTCGGGGCGTTATAATGAAAAACTGTTTTTT
abundance: once; j_gene: TRBJ1-2; v_gene: TRBV12-3/TRBV12-4; d_gene: NA; CDR3aa: CASSLDGAYGYTF; CDR3nt: TGTGCCAGCAGTTTAGACGGGGCCTATGGCTACACCTTC
abundance: NA; j_gene: TRBJ2-5; v_gene: TRBV5-1; d_gene: NA; CDR3aa: CASSLGGLTSETQYF; CDR3nt: TGCGCCAGCAGCTTGGGAGGACTCACCTCGGAGACCCAGTACTTC
abundance: NA; j_gene: TRBJ2-7; v_gene: TRBV5-1; d_gene: TRBD1; CDR3aa: CASSSTGGWGYEQYF; CDR3nt: TGCGCCAGCAGCTCAACAGGGGGCTGGGGCTACGAGCAGTACTTC
abundance: NA; j_gene: TRBJ1-5; v_gene: TRBV2; d_gene: TRBD1; CDR3aa: CASGTGRGQPQHF; CDR3nt: TGTGCCAGCGGGACAGGGAGAGGACAGCCCCAGCATTTT
abundance: NA; j_gene: TRBJ2-1; v_gene: TRBV28; d_gene: NA; CDR3aa: CASSSRLGNEQFF; CDR3nt: TGTGCCAGCAGTTCTCGGTTGGGTAATGAGCAGTTCTTC
abundance: NA; j_gene: TRBJ2-1; v_gene: TRBV7-2; d_gene: NA; CDR3aa: CASTITGTPYNEQFF; CDR3nt: TGTGCCAGCACCATTACCGGGACGCCCTACAATGAGCAGTTCTTC
abundance: NA; j_gene: TRBJ1-6; v_gene: TRBV2; d_gene: NA; CDR3aa: CASRRPGPMASPLHF; CDR3nt: TGTGCCAGCAGACGGCCGGGACCGATGGCTTCACCCCTCCACTTT
abundance: NA; j_gene: TRBJ1-2; v_gene: TRBV24-1; d_gene: NA; CDR3aa: CATSDRARLYGYTF; CDR3nt: TGTGCCACCAGTGATCGGGCCAGGCTCTATGGCTACACCTTC
abundance: NA; j_gene: TRBJ1-2; v_gene: TRBV4-3; d_gene: NA; CDR3aa: CASSQGTNYGYTF; CDR3nt: TGCGCCAGCAGCCAAGGGACAAACTATGGCTACACCTTC
abundance: NA; j_gene: TRBJ1-2; v_gene: TRBV11-1; d_gene: TRBD1; CDR3aa: CASSQGQGARGYTF; CDR3nt: TGTGCCAGCAGCCAAGGACAGGGGGCGCGCGGCTACACCTTC